One and the same sample provided the 8 T cell receptor beta chains below, sequenced in a study of blood T cell repertoires in COVID-19. The assay was immunoSEQ multiplex PCR, and TCRdb's table has in-frame clones only and misses some. The profile shows approximately 300,000 clones, approximately 84% of them singletons. Input material: PBMCs or T cells enriched from blood (not recorded which). These receptor sequences come from a man under 40 who had recovered from COVID-19.

This chain connects TRBV14 to TRBJ2-3; 11 bases fit TRBD1. V lost 6 bases, J lost 7 bases, and 12 bases stayed unmatched. The V gene's germline CDR1 is SGHDN and CDR2 FVKESK. The CDR3 runs to 16 residues. In DNA form, the CDR3 reads TGTGCCAGCAGTTTTGCCGGGACAGGGGGTAGAAATACGCAGTATTTT. This gives the protein CASSFAGTGGRNTQYF.

This clone was recorded only once. The chain has TRBV6-1 and TRBJ2-1; 9 positions match TRBD2. The CDR3 consists of 15 residues. V gave up 2 bases and J gave up 8 bases; unmatched junction bases: 7. CDR1 and CDR2 from the germline V gene are MNHNS and SASEGT. Written as DNA, the CDR3 is TGTGCCAGCAGTGAATCGCGGGAGGGCCGATATGAGCAGTTCTTC. Its protein product is CASSESREGRYEQFF.

The chain couples TRBV20-1 to TRBJ2-1; tentatively, D is TRBD2 (6 bases). Per the germline V gene, CDR1 is DFQATT and CDR2 is SNEGSKA (reference sequence). V gave up 3 bases and J gave up 7 bases, with 13 bases separating them. CDR3 length equals 13 residues. The CDR3: CSASGFGGNEQFF. CDR3 coding DNA: TGCAGTGCTAGTGGATTTGGGGGGAATGAGCAGTTCTTC.

The rearrangement links TRBV28 to TRBJ1-3; 7 bases fit TRBD1. The germline gives CDR1 MDHEN, CDR2 SYDVKM. V shed 5 bases and J 5 bases; nucleotides not matched to a gene: 12. The CDR3 totals 16 residues. The CDR3 bases are TGTGCCAGCAGTCCCCCAGGGGGGACCTGGAGAAACACCATATATTTT. Translated, it gives CASSPPGGTWRNTIYF. The full variable domain, in which reference TRBV28 and TRBJ1-3 provide the parts outside the CDR3, is DVKVTQSSRYLVKRTGEKVFLECVQDMDHENMFWYRQDPGLGLRLIYFSYDVKMKEKGDIPEGYSVSREKKERFSLILESASTNQTSMYLCASSPPGGTWRNTIYFGEGSWLTVV.

This sequence joins TRBV28 and TRBJ1-3; D possibly corresponds to TRBD1 (5 bases). Germline CDR1 reads MDHEN; CDR2 reads SYDVKM. The V and J ends lost 1 base and 4 bases respectively, with 11 bases between them. The length of the CDR3 is 15 residues. The CDR3 nucleotides read TGTGCCAGCAGTTTATTCAGGGTAGGGGGAAACACCATATATTTT. It specifies CASSLFRVGGNTIYF.

The V call is TRBV5-5, the J call TRBJ2-5; 15 positions agree with TRBD2. V dropped 1 base and J dropped 5; count of bases not matched to a gene: 12. This CDR3 is built from 19 residues. CDR1 and CDR2 from the germline V gene are SGHKS and YYEKEE (reference sequence). CDR3 protein: CASSLTGTSGRRSGETQYF. Here the CDR3 DNA reads TGTGCCAGCAGCTTGACCGGGACTAGCGGGAGGAGGTCTGGGGAGACCCAGTACTTC. The variable domain in full, completed from reference TRBV5-5 and TRBJ2-5, reads DAGVTQSPTHLIKTRGQQVTLRCSPISGHKSVSWYQQVLGQGPQFIFQYYEKEERGRGNFPDRFSARQFPNYSSELNVNALLLGDSALYLCASSLTGTSGRRSGETQYFGPGTRLLVL.

V is TRBV7-6 and J is TRBJ2-5; 10 positions match TRBD2. The J segment lost 7 bases and the V segment lost 1 base, leaving 6 bases of the junction unmatched. The germline V gene has CDR1 SGHVS and CDR2 FNYEAQ. CDR3 length: 15 amino acids. The CDR3 here is CASSLESSGGPTQYF. In DNA, the CDR3 is TGTGCCAGCAGCTTAGAGTCTAGCGGGGGACCGACCCAGTACTTC.

This clone showed up just a few times. The chain has TRBV28 and TRBJ1-5, with no clear D. V was shortened by 2 bases and J by 8 bases, with 19 bases between the two germline ends. The CDR3 spans 16 residues. Germline V gene lookup returns CDR1 MDHEN and CDR2 SYDVKM. The chain's CDR3 is CASSLVGFPQGEPQHF. The CDR3 DNA follows: TGTGCCAGCAGTTTAGTTGGGTTCCCACAAGGAGAGCCCCAGCATTTT.